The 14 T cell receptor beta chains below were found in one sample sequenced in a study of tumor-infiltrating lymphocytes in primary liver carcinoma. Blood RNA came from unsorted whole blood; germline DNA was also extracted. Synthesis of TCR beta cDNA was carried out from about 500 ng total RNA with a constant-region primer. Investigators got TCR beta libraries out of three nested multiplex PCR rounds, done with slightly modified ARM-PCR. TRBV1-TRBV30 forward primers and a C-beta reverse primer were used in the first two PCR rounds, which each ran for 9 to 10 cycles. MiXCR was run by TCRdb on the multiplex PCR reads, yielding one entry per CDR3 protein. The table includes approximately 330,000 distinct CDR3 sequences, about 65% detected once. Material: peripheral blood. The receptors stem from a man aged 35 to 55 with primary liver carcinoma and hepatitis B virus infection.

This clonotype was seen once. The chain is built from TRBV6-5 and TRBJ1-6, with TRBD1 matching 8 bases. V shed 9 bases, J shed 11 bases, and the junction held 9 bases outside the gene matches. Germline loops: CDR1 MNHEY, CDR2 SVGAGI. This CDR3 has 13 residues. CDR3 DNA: TGTGCCAGAAGCCGCCGGACAGGGACACCCCTCCACTTT. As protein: CARSRRTGTPLHF.

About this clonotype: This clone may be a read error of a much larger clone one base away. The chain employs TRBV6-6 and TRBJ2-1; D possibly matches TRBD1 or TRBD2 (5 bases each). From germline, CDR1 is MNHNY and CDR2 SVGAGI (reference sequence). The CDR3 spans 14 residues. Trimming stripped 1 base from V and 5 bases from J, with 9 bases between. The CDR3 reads CASSYWDRDNEQFF. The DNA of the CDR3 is TGTGCCAGCAGTTACTGGGACCGGGACAATGAGCAGTTCTTC.

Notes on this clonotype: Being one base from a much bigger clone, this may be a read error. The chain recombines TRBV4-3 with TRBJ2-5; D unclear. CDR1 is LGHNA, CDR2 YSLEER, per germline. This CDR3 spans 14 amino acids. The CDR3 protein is CANSRTGPRETQYF. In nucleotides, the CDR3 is TGCGCCAACAGCCGTACCGGGCCCAGGGAGACCCAGTACTTC.

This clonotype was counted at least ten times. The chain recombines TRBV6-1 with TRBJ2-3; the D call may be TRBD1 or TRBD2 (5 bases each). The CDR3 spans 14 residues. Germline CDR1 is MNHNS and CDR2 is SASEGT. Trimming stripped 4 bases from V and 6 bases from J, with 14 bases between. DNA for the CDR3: TGTGCCAGCAGTGGATCGAGGGGATGGGATACGCAGTATTTT. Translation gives CASSGSRGWDTQYF.

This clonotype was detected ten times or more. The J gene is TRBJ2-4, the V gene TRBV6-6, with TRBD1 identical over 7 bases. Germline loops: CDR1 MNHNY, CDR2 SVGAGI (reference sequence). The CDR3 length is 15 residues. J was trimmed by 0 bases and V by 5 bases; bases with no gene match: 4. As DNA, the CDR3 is TGTGCCAGCAGTATTACAGGGGTAGCCAAAAACATTCAGTACTTC. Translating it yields CASSITGVAKNIQYF.

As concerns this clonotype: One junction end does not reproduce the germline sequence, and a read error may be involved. CDR3 bases: TGTGTCAGCAGCTTAAAACCGACCTATGGTTACACCTTC. This sequence encodes CVSSLKPTYGYTF. The chain links TRBV11-2 to TRBJ1-2; D is ambiguous. Germline V lookup: CDR1 SGHAT, CDR2 FQNNGV. The CDR3 runs 13 residues.

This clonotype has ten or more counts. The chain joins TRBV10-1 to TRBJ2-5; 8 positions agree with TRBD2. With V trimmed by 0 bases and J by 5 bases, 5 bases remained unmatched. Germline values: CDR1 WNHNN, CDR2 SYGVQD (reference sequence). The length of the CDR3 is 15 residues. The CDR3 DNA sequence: TGCGCCAGCAGTGAGTCGCTGGCGGGAGGCGAGACCCAGTACTTC. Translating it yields CASSESLAGGETQYF.

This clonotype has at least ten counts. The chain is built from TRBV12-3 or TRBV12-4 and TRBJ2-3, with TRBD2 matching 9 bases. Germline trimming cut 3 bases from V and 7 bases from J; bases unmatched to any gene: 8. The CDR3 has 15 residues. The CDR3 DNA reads TGTGCCAGCAGTTTTGGCGGGAGGGCCGAGTATACGCAGTATTTT. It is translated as CASSFGGRAEYTQYF.

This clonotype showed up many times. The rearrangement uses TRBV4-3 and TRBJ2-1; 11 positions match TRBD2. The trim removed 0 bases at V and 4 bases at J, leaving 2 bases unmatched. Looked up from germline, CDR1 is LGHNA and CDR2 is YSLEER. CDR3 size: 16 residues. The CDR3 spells CASSQEASGRYNEQFF. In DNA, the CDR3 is TGCGCCAGCAGCCAAGAGGCTAGCGGGAGGTACAATGAGCAGTTCTTC.

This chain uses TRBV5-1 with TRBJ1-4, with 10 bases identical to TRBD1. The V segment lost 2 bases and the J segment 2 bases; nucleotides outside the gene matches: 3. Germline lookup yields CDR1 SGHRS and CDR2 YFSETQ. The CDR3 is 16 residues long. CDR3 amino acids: CASSFAGQGTNEKLFF. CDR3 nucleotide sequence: TGCGCCAGCAGCTTTGCGGGACAGGGGACTAATGAAAAACTGTTTTTT.

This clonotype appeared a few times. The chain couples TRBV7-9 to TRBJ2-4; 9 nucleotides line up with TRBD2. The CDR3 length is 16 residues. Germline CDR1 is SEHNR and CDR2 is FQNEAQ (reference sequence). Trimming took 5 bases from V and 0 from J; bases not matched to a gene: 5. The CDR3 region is CASSPTSGIAKNIQYF. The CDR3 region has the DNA TGTGCCAGCAGCCCGACTAGCGGTATAGCCAAAAACATTCAGTACTTC.

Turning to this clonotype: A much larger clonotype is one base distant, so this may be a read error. The CDR3 spells CAWSLQYWTSNYEQYF. The CDR3 coding sequence is TGTGCCTGGAGTTTACAATATTGGACCTCAAACTACGAGCAGTACTTC. The rearrangement joins TRBV30 to TRBJ2-7; no clear D. This CDR3 has 16 residues. Trimming took off 2 bases at V and 3 bases at J, with 20 bases between the two ends. CDR1 GTSNPN and CDR2 SVGIG come from the germline V gene (reference sequence).

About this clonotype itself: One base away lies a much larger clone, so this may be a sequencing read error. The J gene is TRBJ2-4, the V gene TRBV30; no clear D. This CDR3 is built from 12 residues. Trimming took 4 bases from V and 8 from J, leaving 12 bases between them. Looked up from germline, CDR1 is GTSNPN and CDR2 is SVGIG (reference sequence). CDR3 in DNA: TGTGCCTGGACCCCCACCGGCGACATTCAGTACTTC. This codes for CAWTPTGDIQYF.

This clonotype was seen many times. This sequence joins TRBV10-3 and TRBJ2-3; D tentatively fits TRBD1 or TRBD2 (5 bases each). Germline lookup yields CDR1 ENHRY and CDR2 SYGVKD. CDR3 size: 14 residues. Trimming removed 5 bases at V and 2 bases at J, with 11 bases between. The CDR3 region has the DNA TGTGCCATCAGTAGGGACGAAGTCACAGATACGCAGTATTTT. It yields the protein CAISRDEVTDTQYF.